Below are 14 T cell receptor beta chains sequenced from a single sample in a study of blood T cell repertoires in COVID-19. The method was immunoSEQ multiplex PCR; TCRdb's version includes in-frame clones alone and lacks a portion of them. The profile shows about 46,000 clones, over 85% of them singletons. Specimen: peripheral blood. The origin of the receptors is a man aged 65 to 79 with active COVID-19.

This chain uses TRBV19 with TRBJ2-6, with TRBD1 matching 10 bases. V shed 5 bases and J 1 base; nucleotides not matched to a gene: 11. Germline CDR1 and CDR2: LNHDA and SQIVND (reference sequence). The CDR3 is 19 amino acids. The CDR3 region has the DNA TGTGCCAGTAGTGCCTGGGGCGGGACAGGGGCTTCTGGGGCCAACGTCCTGACTTTC. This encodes CASSAWGGTGASGANVLTF.

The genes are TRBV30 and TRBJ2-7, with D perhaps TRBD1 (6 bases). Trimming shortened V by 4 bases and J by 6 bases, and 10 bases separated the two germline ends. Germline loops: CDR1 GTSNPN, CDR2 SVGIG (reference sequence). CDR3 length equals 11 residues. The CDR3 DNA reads TGTGCCTGGAACGTCAGGGGCGAGCAGTACTTC. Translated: CAWNVRGEQYF.

This CDR3 is CASSQDPGEGYTEAFF. The CDR3 DNA sequence: TGCGCCAGCAGCCAAGACCCCGGGGAGGGCTACACTGAAGCTTTCTTT. The chain recombines TRBV4-3 with TRBJ1-1; D ambiguous. Trimming stripped 0 bases from V and 3 bases from J, with 14 bases between. CDR3 length: 16 amino acids. The germline V gene encodes CDR1 LGHNA and CDR2 YSLEER.

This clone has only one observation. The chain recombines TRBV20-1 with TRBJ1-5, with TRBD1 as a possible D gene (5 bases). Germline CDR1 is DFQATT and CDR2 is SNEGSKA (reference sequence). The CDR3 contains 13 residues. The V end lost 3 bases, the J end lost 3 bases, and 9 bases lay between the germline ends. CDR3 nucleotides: TGCAGTGCTAGTCAGGACAACAATCAGCCCCAGCATTTT. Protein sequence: CSASQDNNQPQHF.

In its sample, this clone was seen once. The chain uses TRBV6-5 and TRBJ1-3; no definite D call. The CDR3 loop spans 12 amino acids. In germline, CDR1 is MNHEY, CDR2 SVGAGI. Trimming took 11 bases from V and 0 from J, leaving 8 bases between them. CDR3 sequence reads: CAAASSGNTIYF. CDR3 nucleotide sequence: TGTGCCGCCGCCAGCTCTGGAAACACCATATATTTT.

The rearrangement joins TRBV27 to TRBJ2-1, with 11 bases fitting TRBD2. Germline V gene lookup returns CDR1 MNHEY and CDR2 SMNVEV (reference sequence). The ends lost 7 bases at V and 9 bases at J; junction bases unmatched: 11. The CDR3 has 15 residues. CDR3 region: CASKGAVLAGAEQFF. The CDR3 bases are TGTGCCAGCAAGGGAGCCGTACTAGCGGGAGCTGAGCAGTTCTTC.

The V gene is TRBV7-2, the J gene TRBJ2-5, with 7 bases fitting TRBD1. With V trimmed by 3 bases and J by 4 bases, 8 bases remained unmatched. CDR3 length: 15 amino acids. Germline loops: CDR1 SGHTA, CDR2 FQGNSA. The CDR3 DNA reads TGTGCCAGCAGCTTGTTGAGTGACAGGGCAGAGACCCAGTACTTC. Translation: CASSLLSDRAETQYF. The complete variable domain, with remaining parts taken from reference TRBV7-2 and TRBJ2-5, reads GAGVSQSPSNKVTEKGKDVELRCDPISGHTALYWYRQSLGQGLEFLIYFQGNSAPDKSGLPSDRFSAERTGGSVSTLTIQRTQQEDSAVYLCASSLLSDRAETQYFGPGTRLLVL.

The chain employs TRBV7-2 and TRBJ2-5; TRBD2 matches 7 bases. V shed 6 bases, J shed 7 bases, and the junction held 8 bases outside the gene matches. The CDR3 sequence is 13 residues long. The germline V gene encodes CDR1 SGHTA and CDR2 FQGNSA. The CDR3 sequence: CASRQGLEGTQYF. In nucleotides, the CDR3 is TGTGCCAGCAGGCAAGGACTAGAGGGGACCCAGTACTTC.

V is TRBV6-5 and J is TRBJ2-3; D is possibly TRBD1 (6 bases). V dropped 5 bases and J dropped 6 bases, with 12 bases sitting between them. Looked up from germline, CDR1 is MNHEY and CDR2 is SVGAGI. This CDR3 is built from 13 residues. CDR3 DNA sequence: TGTGCCAGCAGTCCTACAGGGCTGGATACGCAGTATTTT. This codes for CASSPTGLDTQYF.

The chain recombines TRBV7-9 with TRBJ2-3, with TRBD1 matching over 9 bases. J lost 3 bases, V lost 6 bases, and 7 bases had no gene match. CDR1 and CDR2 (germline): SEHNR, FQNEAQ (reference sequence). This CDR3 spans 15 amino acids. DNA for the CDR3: TGTGCCAGCAGTCTGGGACAGGGTGCAACAGATACGCAGTATTTT. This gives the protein CASSLGQGATDTQYF.

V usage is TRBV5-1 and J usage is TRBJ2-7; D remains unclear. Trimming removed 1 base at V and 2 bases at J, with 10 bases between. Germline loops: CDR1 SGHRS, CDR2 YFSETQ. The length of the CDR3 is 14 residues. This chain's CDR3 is CASSLKSRAYEQYF. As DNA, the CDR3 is TGCGCCAGCAGCTTGAAGTCGAGAGCCTACGAGCAGTACTTC.

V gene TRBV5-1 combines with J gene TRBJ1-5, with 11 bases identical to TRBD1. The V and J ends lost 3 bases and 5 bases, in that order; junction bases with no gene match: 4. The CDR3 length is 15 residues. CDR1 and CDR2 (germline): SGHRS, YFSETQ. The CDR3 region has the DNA TGCGCCAGCAGCTGGACAGGGGGCAAGGATCAGCCCCAGCATTTT. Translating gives CASSWTGGKDQPQHF.

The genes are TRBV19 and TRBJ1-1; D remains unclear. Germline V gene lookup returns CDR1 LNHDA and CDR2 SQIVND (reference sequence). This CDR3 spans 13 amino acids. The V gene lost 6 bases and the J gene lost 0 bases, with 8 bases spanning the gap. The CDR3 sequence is CASRDTMNTEAFF. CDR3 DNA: TGTGCCAGTAGAGACACCATGAACACTGAAGCTTTCTTT.

The CDR3 reads CASSSGNTDTQYF. The CDR3 coding sequence is TGTGCCAGCAGTTCCGGGAACACAGATACGCAGTATTTT. This rearrangement joins TRBV12-3 or TRBV12-4 to TRBJ2-3, with TRBD2 as a possible D gene (5 bases). The CDR3 is made up of 13 amino acids. V lost 4 bases and J 2 bases, leaving 7 bases between the germline ends.